This TCR beta chain was recorded in a study of early T cells in non-severe SARS-CoV-2 infection. The CDR3 consists of 16 residues. Germline values: CDR1 LNHDA, CDR2 SQIVND (reference sequence). V dropped 6 bases and J dropped 2; count of bases not matched to a gene: 10. The table lists this clonotype with many counts. Individual cDNA molecules carried attached unique molecular identifiers. MiXCR was run by TCRdb on the 5' RACE reads, yielding one entry per CDR3 protein. The table records tens of thousands of distinct CDR3 sequences, 5% to 7% of them present only once. The sequenced material came from whole blood. The TCR sequence derives from an adult who was a healthcare worker with PCR-confirmed SARS-CoV-2 infection or an uninfected control (not recorded which). The chain combines TRBV19 with TRBJ2-1; TRBD2 matches at 7 bases. CDR3 in amino acids: CASRTPAGVPYNEQFF. The CDR3 DNA follows: TGTGCCAGTAGAACCCCCGCGGGAGTCCCCTACAATGAGCAGTTCTTC.